Listed below are T cell receptor beta chains from one sample, sequenced in a study of T cells in Graves' hyperthyroidism and ophthalmopathy. TCRdb re-analysed the multiplex PCR reads in MiXCR, keeping a single row per CDR3 protein. Among a few hundred thousand distinct CDR3 sequences listed, around 14% were seen once. The specimen sequenced was blood. These receptors were collected from a woman in her 30s with Graves' hyperthyroidism. Each CDR3 is given with its conserved first and last residue. Each record gives: clone size, D gene, J gene, V gene, CDR3 DNA, CDR3 protein. The D gene is left open where the match is weak. The listing skips clone size in some rows; elsewhere it reads once, few, many or a size class.

.	TRBD1	TRBJ1-5	TRBV19	TGTGCCAGCTCGGGTGGACAGGGCAATCAGCCCCAGCATTTT	CASSGGQGNQPQHF
many	.	TRBJ1-4	TRBV2	TGTGCCAGCAAGTCTGTGGGAACTAATGAAAAACTGTTTTTT	CASKSVGTNEKLFF
.	TRBD2	TRBJ2-1	TRBV3-1	TGTGCCAGCAGCCAACCTACTAGCGGGGACTACAATGAGCAGTTCTTC	CASSQPTSGDYNEQFF
many	.	TRBJ2-7	TRBV11-2	TGTGCCAGCAGCTTAGATCTTGGAGGATACGAGCAGTACTTC	CASSLDLGGYEQYF
.	.	TRBJ2-3	TRBV24-1	TGTGCCACCAGTGAAGGAGGTAGCGGAATCACAGATACGCAGTATTTT	CATSEGGSGITDTQYF
many	TRBD2	TRBJ2-3	TRBV20-1	TGCAGTGCTAGGGGACAGCGAGGGACTAGCGGGAGAAGGGATACGCAGTATTTT	CSARGQRGTSGRRDTQYF
many	TRBD2	TRBJ2-3	TRBV11-3	TGTGCCAGCAGCTTAGGAGCGGGAGCGGTAGATACGCAGTATTTT	CASSLGAGAVDTQYF
many	TRBD1	TRBJ2-1	TRBV5-1	TGCGCCAGCAGCTTCACGGCTGGACAGGGGGCAGTAAATGAGCAGTTCTTC	CASSFTAGQGAVNEQFF
.	.	TRBJ1-5	TRBV24-1	TGTGCCACCAGTGATTTTAAACTAGGGGGAGCCAGGGAGCAAGCAAACAATCAGCCCCAGCATTTT	CATSDFKLGGAREQANNQPQHF
few	TRBD1	TRBJ2-5	TRBV25-1	TGTGCCAGCAGTGAAGGGACAGGGGGACCTGGAGAGACCCAGTACTTC	CASSEGTGGPGETQYF
.	.	TRBJ2-7	TRBV5-1	TGCGTCAGCAGCTGGGCTAGCTTAAGCGAGCAGTACTTC	CVSSWASLSEQYF
many	TRBD1	TRBJ1-6	TRBV12-3/TRBV12-4	TGTGCCAGTAGGACAGGGGGGAATTCACCCCTCCACTTT	CASRTGGNSPLHF
many	TRBD1	TRBJ1-5	TRBV3-1	TGTGCCAGCAGCCAAGGACAGGGTCAGGAGCATTTT	CASSQGQGQEHF
few	TRBD1	TRBJ1-5	TRBV19	TGTGCCAGTAGTCGGGACAGTGAGGATCAGCCCCAGCATTTT	CASSRDSEDQPQHF
few	.	TRBJ1-3	TRBV7-6	TGTGCCAGCAGTGTAACAGGAGCTCCTGGAAACACCATATATTTT	CASSVTGAPGNTIYF
few	TRBD2	TRBJ2-1	TRBV9	TGTGCCAGCAGCTTGGGACTAGCGAACAGGGATGAGCAGTTCTTC	CASSLGLANRDEQFF
many	.	TRBJ1-1	TRBV7-9	TGTGCCAGCAGCTTAGTTGAACCGAACACTGAAGCTTTCTTT	CASSLVEPNTEAFF
.	TRBD2	TRBJ2-1	TRBV7-3	TGTGCCAGCAGCTTAGGTCGGGAGGGCCTACGTGAGCAGTTCTTC	CASSLGREGLREQFF
.	.	TRBJ1-2	TRBV30	TGTGCCTGGAGCGCCAGGGGCCGCGGAGGGGATGGCTACACCTTC	CAWSARGRGGDGYTF
many	TRBD2	TRBJ2-3	TRBV20-1	TGCAGTGCTAATGGCGGGAGCGCAGATACGCAGTATTTT	CSANGGSADTQYF
few	TRBD1	TRBJ2-3	TRBV5-6	TGTGCCAGCAGCCGGACAGGGACAGATACGCAGTATTTT	CASSRTGTDTQYF
many	TRBD2	TRBJ2-3	TRBV5-1	TGCGCCAGCAGCCCGGGACTAGCGAGAAGCACAGATACGCAGTATTTT	CASSPGLARSTDTQYF
few	.	TRBJ1-1	TRBV15	TGTGCCACCAGCAGAGATTGGGGGGCTCCCTTCTTT	CATSRDWGAPFF
few	TRBD1	TRBJ1-2	TRBV20-1	TGCAGTGCTTTTACAGGGGAGGTCTATGGCTACACCTTC	CSAFTGEVYGYTF
.	.	TRBJ1-5	TRBV6-2/TRBV6-3	TGTGCCAGCAGTACGTTCAGGGTTTTTCAGCCCCAGCATTTT	CASSTFRVFQPQHF
.	.	TRBJ1-6	TRBV28	TGTGCCAGCAGCTACGCTAGGGTAGATAATTCACCCCTCCACTTT	CASSYARVDNSPLHF
.	.	TRBJ2-2	TRBV5-8	TGTGCCAGCAGCCCGGGACGAGACTTGCGGGACACCGGGGAGCTGTTTTTT	CASSPGRDLRDTGELFF
few	.	TRBJ1-1	TRBV3-1	TGTGCCAGCAGCTCAAACTGGGGCGGTATGAACACTGAAGCTTTCTTT	CASSSNWGGMNTEAFF
many	TRBD1	TRBJ2-1	TRBV5-1	TGCGCCAGCAGCTTGACTCGGTCAGGGGGCCCCTACAATGAGCAGTTCTTC	CASSLTRSGGPYNEQFF
many	.	TRBJ1-5	TRBV15	TGTGCCACCAGCTGGTTAGATCAGCCCCAGCATTTT	CATSWLDQPQHF
many	.	TRBJ2-1	TRBV7-2	TGTGCCAGCAGCTCGAGTGTCTCCTACAATGAGCAGTTCTTC	CASSSSVSYNEQFF
many	.	TRBJ2-5	TRBV11-1	TGTGCCAGCAGCTTATTGGAGGGGACGACCCGGTACTTC	CASSLLEGTTRYF
few	TRBD2	TRBJ2-2	TRBV30	TGTGCCTGGTTTCCGGGACTAGCTTCCGGGGAGCTGTTTTTT	CAWFPGLASGELFF
many	.	TRBJ2-5	TRBV18	TGTGCCAGCTCACCAGAATTGGAGACCCAGTACTTC	CASSPELETQYF
many	.	TRBJ2-1	TRBV7-2	TGTGCCAGCAGCTTACAGGGCGTCGGGGGTGAGCAGTTCTTC	CASSLQGVGGEQFF
many	.	TRBJ1-1	TRBV6-1	TGTGCCAGCAGTGAATGGGGGAGCACTGAAGCTTTCTTT	CASSEWGSTEAFF
few	TRBD2	TRBJ2-1	TRBV29-1	TGCAGCACCAAACTAGCGGGAGTTTACAATGAGCAGTTCTTC	CSTKLAGVYNEQFF
.	TRBD2	TRBJ2-2	TRBV15	TGTGCCAACGGTCGTCGGGAGGGCCCCGGGGAGCTGTTTTTT	CANGRREGPGELFF
many	.	TRBJ2-1	TRBV18	TGTGCCAGCTCACCTCCGGCAACCAATGAGCAGTTCTTC	CASSPPATNEQFF
many	.	TRBJ2-1	TRBV12-3/TRBV12-4	TGTGCCAGCATTTGGGGGTCTGCGCACAATGAGCAGTTCTTC	CASIWGSAHNEQFF
few	.	TRBJ1-2	TRBV5-6	TGTGCCAGCAGTTGGATGAGGACGGAGGGCTACACCTTC	CASSWMRTEGYTF
few	.	TRBJ2-1	TRBV10-3	TGTGCCATCGGTAAACGAGAGGGTAGGAGCTCCTACAATGAGCAGTTCTTC	CAIGKREGRSSYNEQFF
many	TRBD2	TRBJ2-3	TRBV5-1	TGCGCCAGCAGCAGTAGCGGGGGCACAGATACGCAGTATTTT	CASSSSGGTDTQYF
many	.	TRBJ2-7	TRBV7-2	TGTGCCAGCAGCTTAGTGGGCGACGGGCAGTACTTC	CASSLVGDGQYF
few	.	TRBJ1-2	TRBV5-1	TGCGCCAGCAGCTATTTCCGCGAGCATGGCTACACCTTC	CASSYFREHGYTF
few	.	TRBJ2-2	TRBV6-1	TGTGCCAGCAGGACGAATCACAGGGGAGGAGCCGGGGAGCTGTTTTTT	CASRTNHRGGAGELFF
few	.	TRBJ2-3	TRBV9	TGTGCCAGCAGCCGATCGATCCAGCGGGCTAGCACAGATACGCAGTATTTT	CASSRSIQRASTDTQYF
many	.	TRBJ2-5	TRBV11-2	TGTGCCAGCAGGAGCTTGAGGGAGACCCAGTACTTC	CASRSLRETQYF
few	.	TRBJ2-6	TRBV6-1	TGTGCCAGCAGGGAACTTCCGGGGGACGGGGCCAACGTCCTGACTTTC	CASRELPGDGANVLTF
many	.	TRBJ1-6	TRBV20-1	TGCAGTGCTGCCTCCGGGCCCCTCATCGCCCTCCACTTT	CSAASGPLIALHF
.	TRBD2	TRBJ2-7	TRBV5-1	TGCGCCAGCAGCTTGGTAGGGACTAGCACCCACGAGCAGTACTTC	CASSLVGTSTHEQYF